The next 12 T cell receptor beta chains were all read from a single sample in a study of T cells in Graves' hyperthyroidism and ophthalmopathy. Amplification yielded TCR beta CDR3 regions, with RNA transcripts as the source. Using the HTBI primer set, a first-round RT-PCR was run on the TCR CDR3. One entry per CDR3 protein results from TCRdb running MiXCR on the multiplex PCR reads. The profile shows roughly 360,000 distinct CDR3 sequences, roughly 14% of them singletons. The sample taken for sequencing was blood. The receptors derive from a man younger than 45 with Graves' hyperthyroidism that later progressed to Graves' ophthalmopathy.

This clonotype was seen only a few times. J is TRBJ2-7 and V is TRBV20-1; D could derive from TRBD1 or TRBD2 (6 bases each). CDR1 and CDR2 (germline): DFQATT, SNEGSKA (reference sequence). This CDR3 is built from 15 residues. The ends were cut back, 5 bases at V and 3 bases at J, with 20 bases in the middle. CDR3 amino acids: CSAVPGGRGDYEQYF. The DNA for the CDR3 is TGCAGTGCTGTCCCTGGGGGGCGGGGCGACTACGAGCAGTACTTC.

Ten or more counts support this clonotype. The V and J genes are TRBV5-1 and TRBJ2-1; D remains ambiguous. The CDR3 length is 17 residues. Looked up from germline, CDR1 is SGHRS and CDR2 is YFSETQ. V shed 3 bases and J shed 0 bases, with 16 bases lying between them. The CDR3 reads CASSSEGPSISYNEQFF. The CDR3 DNA is TGCGCCAGCAGCTCCGAAGGACCCTCTATCTCCTACAATGAGCAGTTCTTC. Full variable domain (rest looked up from reference TRBV5-1 and TRBJ2-1): KAGVTQTPRYLIKTRGQQVTLSCSPISGHRSVSWYQQTPGQGLQFLFEYFSETQRNKGNFPGRFSGRQFSNSRSEMNVSTLELGDSALYLCASSSEGPSISYNEQFFGPGTRLTVL.

The chain's CDR3 is CSARRAARETQYF. The CDR3 bases are TGCAGTGCGCGGAGGGCAGCCAGGGAGACCCAGTACTTC. This chain connects TRBV20-1 to TRBJ2-5; D is possibly TRBD2 (6 bases). Trimming took off 6 bases at V and 5 bases at J, with 16 bases between the two ends. The germline V gene encodes CDR1 DFQATT and CDR2 SNEGSKA (reference sequence). The CDR3 runs to 13 residues.

At least ten counts were recorded for this clonotype. V usage is TRBV29-1 and J usage is TRBJ1-2, with unresolved D. Germline values: CDR1 SQVTM, CDR2 ANQGSEA. This CDR3 comprises 13 residues. Between the trimmed V and J ends, which lost 5 bases and 4 bases, there was a span of 14 bases. The CDR3 spells CSVRRAAFYGYTF. DNA for the CDR3: TGCAGCGTTCGCCGGGCCGCCTTCTATGGCTACACCTTC.

The chain couples TRBV14 to TRBJ1-2, with a possible D match to TRBD1 (5 bases). V gave up 0 bases and J gave up 2 bases, with 13 bases separating them. The CDR3 is 16 amino acids. The germline V gene encodes CDR1 SGHDN and CDR2 FVKESK. The CDR3 protein is CASSQDRGRDNYGYTF. DNA for the CDR3: TGTGCCAGCAGCCAAGATCGTGGAAGGGACAACTATGGCTACACCTTC.

This clonotype was recorded at least ten times. The gene calls are TRBV6-5 and TRBJ1-5; D is uncertain. The CDR3 is made up of 15 amino acids. Per the germline V gene, CDR1 is MNHEY and CDR2 is SVGAGI. Trimming pared 0 bases from V and 6 bases from J, leaving 12 bases between. The CDR3 DNA sequence: TGTGCCAGCAGTTACTCTGGGGTAATGCGTCAGCCCCAGCATTTT. Residues: CASSYSGVMRQPQHF.

Concerning this clonotype: Being one base from a much bigger clone, this may be a read error. The rearrangement links TRBV7-9 to TRBJ2-7; D is tentatively TRBD1 or TRBD2 (5 bases each). The CDR3 is 13 amino acids. Germline V CDR1 and CDR2: SEHNR, FQNEAQ (reference sequence). CDR3 sequence reads: CASSAGTSYGQYF. The CDR3 nucleotides are TGTGCCAGCAGCGCCGGGACCAGCTACGGGCAGTACTTC.

CDR3 nucleotide sequence: TGTGCCTGGAGTAGCCAGGGGGCGCGTGTAGGTGAAAAACTGTTTTTT. Encoded protein: CAWSSQGARVGEKLFF. The rearrangement links TRBV30 to TRBJ1-4, with 8 bases aligning to TRBD1. With 2 bases clipped from V and 7 bases from J, the junction kept 12 bases outside the gene matches. Germline values: CDR1 GTSNPN, CDR2 SVGIG (reference sequence). The CDR3 consists of 16 residues. The variable domain in full, with the rest retrieved from reference TRBV30 and TRBJ1-4, is SQTIHQWPATLVQPVGSPLSLECTVEGTSNPNLYWYRQAAGRGLQLLFYSVGIGQISSEVPQNLSASRPQDRQFILSSKKLLLSDSGFYLCAWSSQGARVGEKLFFGSGTQLSVL.

This clonotype was counted between two and nine times. The V call is TRBV29-1, the J call TRBJ2-7; D is ambiguous. Deletions cut 7 bases from V and 0 bases from J, with 13 bases between. Germline CDR1 SQVTM, CDR2 ANQGSEA. The CDR3 spans 13 residues. CDR3 region: CSAQPPLSYEQYF. For the CDR3, the DNA is TGCAGCGCCCAGCCCCCCCTCTCCTACGAGCAGTACTTC.

This clonotype was found a few times. The chain joins TRBV5-1 to TRBJ2-5; a possible D gene is TRBD2 (5 bases). CDR3 size: 17 residues. V was clipped by 3 bases and J by 1 base, with 19 bases between them. The germline CDR1 and CDR2 sequences are SGHRS and YFSETQ. The CDR3 is CASSWGRVGSLQETQYF. As DNA, the CDR3 is TGCGCCAGCAGCTGGGGAAGAGTGGGGAGTCTCCAAGAGACCCAGTACTTC.

This clonotype turned up a few times. It may be a read error: a sequence one base away is much more abundant. J is TRBJ1-5 and V is TRBV12-3 or TRBV12-4; D is perhaps TRBD1 (6 bases). The CDR3 consists of 15 residues. Trimming cost V 5 bases and J 5 bases, with 16 bases left between them. The CDR3 region has the DNA TGTGCCAGCAGTGCCCGGGACAAGCTGTATCAGCCCCAGCATTTT. This encodes CASSARDKLYQPQHF.

By frequency in the sample, this clonotype is medium-sized. The chain combines TRBV20-1 with TRBJ2-3, with 7 bases lining up with TRBD2. The CDR3 spans 17 residues. The J segment lost 5 bases and the V segment lost 1 base, leaving 15 bases of the junction unmatched. Looked up from germline, CDR1 is DFQATT and CDR2 is SNEGSKA (reference sequence). This CDR3 reads CSARVVGRSGLLDTQYF. In DNA, the CDR3 is TGCAGTGCTAGAGTAGTTGGTCGTAGCGGGTTATTAGATACGCAGTATTTT.